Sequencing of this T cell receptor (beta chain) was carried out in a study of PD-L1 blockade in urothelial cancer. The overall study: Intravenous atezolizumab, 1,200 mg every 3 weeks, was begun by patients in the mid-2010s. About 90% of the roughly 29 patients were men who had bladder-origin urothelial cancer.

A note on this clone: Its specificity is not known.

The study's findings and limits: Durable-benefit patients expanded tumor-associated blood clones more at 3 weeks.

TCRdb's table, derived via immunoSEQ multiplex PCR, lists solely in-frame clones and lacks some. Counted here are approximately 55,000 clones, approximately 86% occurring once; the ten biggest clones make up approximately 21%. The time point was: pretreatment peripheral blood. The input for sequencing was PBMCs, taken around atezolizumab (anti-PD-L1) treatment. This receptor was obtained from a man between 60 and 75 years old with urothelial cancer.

CDR3 region: CASRDYWLNTEAFF. CDR3 in DNA: TGTGCCAGCCGGGACTATTGGCTTAACACTGAAGCTTTCTTT. V gene TRBV6-5 combines with J gene TRBJ1-1; possible D gene TRBD1, 5 bases. Germline lookup yields CDR1 MNHEY and CDR2 SVGAGI. V was shortened by 8 bases and J by 2 bases, with 15 bases between the two germline ends. There are 14 residues in the CDR3.